The sequence of this T cell receptor beta chain was determined in a study of blood T cell repertoires in COVID-19. Germline V CDR1 and CDR2: SGHTA, FQGNSA. The CDR3 contains 13 residues. Trimming at V came to 4 bases and at J to 9 bases, leaving 5 bases not matched to a gene. Data came from immunoSEQ multiplex PCR; TCRdb stores just in-frame clones and leaves some out. The sample carries some 240,000 clones, roughly 84% recorded once. This chain links TRBV7-2 with TRBJ1-5, with 8 nucleotides matching TRBD1. The sequenced sample consisted of peripheral blood. This sequence originates from a man aged 45-65 years with active or convalescent COVID-19. The CDR3 loop reads CASSSDRVGPQHF. The CDR3 nucleotides are TGTGCCAGCAGCTCGGACAGGGTAGGGCCCCAGCATTTT.